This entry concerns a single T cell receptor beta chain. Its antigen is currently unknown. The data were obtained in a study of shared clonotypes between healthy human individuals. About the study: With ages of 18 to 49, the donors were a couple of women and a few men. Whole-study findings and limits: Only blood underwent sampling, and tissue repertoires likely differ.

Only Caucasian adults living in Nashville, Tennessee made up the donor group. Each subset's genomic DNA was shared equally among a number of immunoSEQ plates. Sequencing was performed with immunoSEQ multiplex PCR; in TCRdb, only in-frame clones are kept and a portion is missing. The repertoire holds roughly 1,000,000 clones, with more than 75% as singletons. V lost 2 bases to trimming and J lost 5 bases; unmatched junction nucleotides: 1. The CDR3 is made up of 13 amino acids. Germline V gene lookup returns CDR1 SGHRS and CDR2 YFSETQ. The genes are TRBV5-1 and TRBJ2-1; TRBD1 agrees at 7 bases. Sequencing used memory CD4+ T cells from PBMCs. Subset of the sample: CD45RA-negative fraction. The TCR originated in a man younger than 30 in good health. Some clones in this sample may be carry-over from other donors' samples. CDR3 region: CASSLQGHNEQFF. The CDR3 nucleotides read TGCGCCAGCAGCTTACAGGGGCACAATGAGCAGTTCTTC.